The 24 T cell receptor beta chains in this list originate from one sample, sequenced in a study of a mutant IDH1 vaccine in newly diagnosed glioma. Generated by immunoSEQ multiplex PCR, the TCRdb table keeps only in-frame clones and is missing some. The table lists about 56,000 clones, 85% to 90% of them singletons. Described time point: week 35, safety follow-up. One vaccine dose held 300 ug of mutant IDH1 20-mer peptide and came with topical imiquimod. What these receptors recognize is not known. Sequencing used PBMCs, obtained from a glioma patient whose treatment included an IDH1 peptide vaccine. All receptors come from a man aged 35 to 55 with glioma.

The V and J genes are TRBV27 and TRBJ2-1; TRBD1 is a possible D gene (6 bases). The CDR3 is 14 residues long. Germline loops: CDR1 MNHEY, CDR2 SMNVEV (reference sequence). The V and J ends lost 5 bases and 9 bases respectively, with 17 bases between them. CDR3: CASSPPGGAGEQFF. The DNA of the CDR3 is TGTGCCAGCAGTCCCCCTGGGGGCGCGGGTGAGCAGTTCTTC.

The chain links TRBV5-1 to TRBJ2-1, with TRBD1 as a possible D gene (5 bases). V lost 7 bases to trimming and J lost 0 bases, with 11 bases between them. Germline assignment: CDR1 SGHRS and CDR2 YFSETQ. This CDR3 is 14 amino acids long. For the CDR3, the DNA is TGCGCCAGCCGTACAGGTAGCTCCTACAATGAGCAGTTCTTC. Protein: CASRTGSSYNEQFF.

V gene TRBV18 combines with J gene TRBJ1-2; the D is unclear. The V gene lost 2 bases and the J gene lost 3 bases, with 13 bases spanning the gap. Germline loops: CDR1 KGHSH, CDR2 LQKENI. The CDR3 extends over 15 amino acids. CDR3 bases: TGTGCCAGCTCACCATTCAAACGGGCCGACTATGGCTACACCTTC. Its protein product is CASSPFKRADYGYTF.

This clone came up once. V gene TRBV6-5 combines with J gene TRBJ1-1; D perhaps matches TRBD1 (5 bases). V shed 2 bases and J shed 4 bases, with 14 bases lying between them. This CDR3 has 15 amino acids. The germline gives CDR1 MNHEY, CDR2 SVGAGI. For the CDR3, the DNA is TGTGCCAGCAGTTACGCGATGCAGGGTTCCACTGAAGCTTTCTTT. It encodes CASSYAMQGSTEAFF.

The chain recombines TRBV6-6 with TRBJ1-1; D possibly corresponds to TRBD1 (5 bases). V lost 5 bases and J lost 8, with 15 bases in between. Germline V CDR1 and CDR2: MNHNY, SVGAGI (reference sequence). This CDR3 contains 13 residues. CDR3 in amino acids: CASSQGRPEEAFF. Here the CDR3 DNA reads TGTGCCAGCAGTCAGGGACGACCGGAGGAAGCTTTCTTT.

The chain links TRBV5-4 to TRBJ2-5; 10 positions agree with TRBD1. Losses at the gene ends were 4 bases for V and 5 bases for J; bases not matched to a gene: 5. Germline assignment: CDR1 SGHNT and CDR2 YYREEE (reference sequence). The CDR3 is 14 residues long. This CDR3 reads CASSLGQGGETQYF. The CDR3, as DNA: TGTGCCAGCAGCCTCGGACAGGGGGGGGAGACCCAGTACTTC.

The chain carries TRBV5-3 and TRBJ1-1, with D unresolved. TRBV5-3 is an ORF, and what it does is uncertain. The CDR3 spans 15 residues. V was cut by 4 bases and J by 1 base, with 14 bases left in between. The CDR3: CARSPFSGPNTEAFF. DNA for the CDR3: TGTGCCAGAAGCCCTTTTTCCGGACCGAACACTGAAGCTTTCTTT.

This chain joins TRBV19 and TRBJ2-1; tentative D call: TRBD2 (5 bases). V gave up 1 base and J gave up 7 bases, with 14 bases separating them. The CDR3 extends over 15 amino acids. Germline lookup yields CDR1 LNHDA and CDR2 SQIVND (reference sequence). This CDR3 reads CASSIGRQRRNEQFF. CDR3 DNA: TGTGCCAGTAGTATAGGGAGGCAGCGGCGGAATGAGCAGTTCTTC.

The rearrangement links TRBV5-6 to TRBJ1-4; D may be TRBD1 (5 bases). From germline, CDR1 is SGHDT and CDR2 YYEEEE. The V end lost 0 bases, the J end lost 6 bases, and 9 bases lay between the germline ends. This CDR3 contains 14 residues. The CDR3 bases are TGTGCCAGCAGCTTGGGGACATTGGATGAAAAACTGTTTTTT. Residues: CASSLGTLDEKLFF.

The chain joins TRBV18 to TRBJ1-1, with D uncertain. With 3 bases removed from V and 3 bases from J, the gap between germline ends came to 11 bases. Per germline, CDR1 KGHSH and CDR2 LQKENI. This CDR3 spans 14 amino acids. The CDR3 spells CASSPRNRDTEAFF. Here the CDR3 DNA reads TGTGCCAGCTCACCTAGGAATAGAGACACTGAAGCTTTCTTT. Drawing the rest from reference TRBV18 and TRBJ1-1, the complete variable domain is NAGVMQNPRHLVRRRGQEARLRCSPMKGHSHVYWYRQLPEEGLKFMVYLQKENIIDESGMPKERFSAEFPKEGPSILRIQQVVRGDSAAYFCASSPRNRDTEAFFGQGTRLTVV.

V gene TRBV11-2 combines with J gene TRBJ2-7, with TRBD2 matching 11 bases. Germline loops: CDR1 SGHAT, CDR2 FQNNGV. V trimming: 0 bases; J trimming: 1 base; junction bases outside the gene matches: 8. This CDR3 region has 18 residues. The CDR3 is CASSLDIASGRYSYEQYF. DNA of the CDR3: TGTGCCAGCAGCTTAGATATCGCTAGCGGGAGGTATTCCTACGAGCAGTACTTC.

The rearrangement uses TRBV6-5 and TRBJ2-7, with D uncertain. The CDR3 extends over 15 amino acids. Germline CDR1 and CDR2: MNHEY and SVGAGI. Trimming stripped 2 bases from V and 2 bases from J, with 13 bases between. The CDR3 nucleotides read TGTGCCAGCAGTTACCCCCCCGGCCAGGCCTACGAGCAGTACTTC. Its protein is CASSYPPGQAYEQYF.

The chain links TRBV21-1 to TRBJ2-3. TRBV21-1 is assigned pseudogene status. This CDR3 comprises 15 residues. In nucleotides, the CDR3 is TGTGCCAGCAGCAAGGAAGGACGGGTCCCAGATACGCAGTATTTT. Amino acids: CASSKEGRVPDTQYF.

V and J are TRBV14 and TRBJ1-1; 7 bases align to TRBD1. J was trimmed by 2 bases and V by 5 bases; bases with no gene match: 2. The CDR3 is 13 residues long. Germline lookup yields CDR1 SGHDN and CDR2 FVKESK. CDR3 sequence reads: CASSWDRNTEAFF. The CDR3 nucleotides read TGTGCCAGCAGCTGGGACAGAAACACTGAAGCTTTCTTT.

This sequence joins TRBV5-1 and TRBJ2-2; a weak D match, TRBD2 (5 bases). V was cut by 6 bases and J by 7 bases, with 16 bases left in between. The CDR3 sequence is 14 residues long. Germline V CDR1 and CDR2: SGHRS, YFSETQ. This CDR3 is CASNPSGWGGELFF. Here the CDR3 DNA reads TGCGCCAGCAACCCCTCGGGGTGGGGCGGGGAGCTGTTTTTT.

This clone was seen a few times. The genes are TRBV9 and TRBJ2-3; no clear D gene. Germline CDR1 is SGDLS and CDR2 is YYNGEE. CDR3 length equals 12 residues. Trimming stripped 5 bases from V and 6 bases from J, with 10 bases between. The CDR3 bases are TGTGCCAGCAGTGTTTTGGGGGATACGCAGTATTTT. It is translated as CASSVLGDTQYF.

This rearrangement joins TRBV7-2 to TRBJ2-7; TRBD2 agrees at 7 bases. Per germline, CDR1 SGHTA and CDR2 FQGNSA. The trim removed 3 bases at V and 0 bases at J, leaving 2 bases unmatched. CDR3 length: 14 amino acids. CDR3 DNA sequence: TGTGCCAGCAGCTTCCTAGCGGACTCCTACGAGCAGTACTTC. Amino acids: CASSFLADSYEQYF.

The chain combines TRBV10-3 with TRBJ1-1; TRBD1 aligns across 8 bases. The CDR3 totals 15 residues. V was pared by 6 bases and J by 4 bases, with 10 bases of the junction left unmatched. Looked up from germline, CDR1 is ENHRY and CDR2 is SYGVKD. CDR3 nucleotides: TGTGCCATCAGGCAAGACAGGGGCGTTATCACTGAAGCTTTCTTT. This sequence encodes CAIRQDRGVITEAFF.

The J gene is TRBJ2-5, the V gene TRBV5-4; D unresolved. Trimming left V 4 bases short and J 5 bases short, with 18 bases between. CDR1 is SGHNT and CDR2 is YYREEE in the germline V gene (reference sequence). CDR3 length: 15 residues. CDR3 residues: CASSAAGPRLETQYF. CDR3 nucleotides: TGTGCCAGCAGCGCTGCCGGGCCGCGGCTGGAGACCCAGTACTTC.

The rearrangement joins TRBV10-3 to TRBJ1-3, with D unclear. V was cut by 0 bases and J by 2 bases, with 8 bases left in between. From germline, CDR1 is ENHRY and CDR2 SYGVKD. The CDR3 runs 15 residues. The CDR3 DNA sequence: TGTGCCATCAGTGAGTCCCTGGGAACTGGAAACACCATATATTTT. Translating it yields CAISESLGTGNTIYF.

Turning to this clone: Other DNA sequences of this sample code for an identical CDR3. The chain recombines TRBV7-9 with TRBJ1-1; D uncertain. Trimming shortened V by 0 bases and J by 1 base, and 3 bases separated the two germline ends. Germline loops: CDR1 SEHNR, CDR2 FQNEAQ (reference sequence). CDR3 length: 13 amino acids. The CDR3 loop reads CASSLAANTEAFF. The CDR3 DNA reads as TGTGCCAGCAGCTTAGCTGCGAACACTGAAGCTTTCTTT.

The chain carries TRBV4-1 and TRBJ1-1; D is ambiguous. CDR1 MGHRA and CDR2 YSYEKL come from the germline V gene. V lost 0 bases and J lost 6, with 8 bases in between. CDR3 length: 13 amino acids. DNA of the CDR3: TGCGCCAGCAGCCAAGATGGGTGGTCTGAAGCTTTCTTT. This gives the protein CASSQDGWSEAFF.

The chain combines TRBV28 with TRBJ2-3, with D maybe TRBD2 (6 bases). The CDR3 sequence is 15 residues long. Trimming took off 4 bases at V and 8 bases at J, with 19 bases between the two ends. Germline CDR1 is MDHEN and CDR2 is SYDVKM. CDR3 residues: CASSSDGALGGTQYF. For the CDR3, the DNA is TGTGCCAGCAGTTCGGACGGGGCCTTGGGAGGTACGCAGTATTTT.

The chain is built from TRBV7-2 and TRBJ2-7; 7 bases line up with TRBD2. Unmatched junction bases numbered 11, after V lost 4 bases and J lost 5 bases. Germline V CDR1 and CDR2: SGHTA, FQGNSA. The CDR3 length is 15 residues. The CDR3 DNA is TGTGCCAGCAGCTCGCAGACTAGCAGATTAGACGAGCAGTACTTC. It is translated as CASSSQTSRLDEQYF.